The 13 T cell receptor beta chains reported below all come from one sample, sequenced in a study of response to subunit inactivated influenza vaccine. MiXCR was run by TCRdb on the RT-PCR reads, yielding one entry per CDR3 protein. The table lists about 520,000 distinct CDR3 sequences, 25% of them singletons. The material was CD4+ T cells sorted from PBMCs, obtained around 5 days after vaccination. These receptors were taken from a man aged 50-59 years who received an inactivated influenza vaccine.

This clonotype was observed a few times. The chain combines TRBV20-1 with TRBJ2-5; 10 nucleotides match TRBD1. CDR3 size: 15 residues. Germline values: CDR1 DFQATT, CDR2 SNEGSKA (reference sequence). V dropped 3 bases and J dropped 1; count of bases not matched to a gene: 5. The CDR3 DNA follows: TGCAGTGCTAGCGGGACAGGGGACCGCCAAGAGACCCAGTACTTC. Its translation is CSASGTGDRQETQYF.

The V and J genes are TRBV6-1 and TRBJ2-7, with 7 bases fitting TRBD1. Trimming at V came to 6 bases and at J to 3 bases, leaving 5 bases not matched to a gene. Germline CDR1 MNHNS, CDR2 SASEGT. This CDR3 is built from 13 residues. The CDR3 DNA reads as TGTGCCAGCAGCAGACAGGGCAACTACGAGCAGTACTTC. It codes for CASSRQGNYEQYF.

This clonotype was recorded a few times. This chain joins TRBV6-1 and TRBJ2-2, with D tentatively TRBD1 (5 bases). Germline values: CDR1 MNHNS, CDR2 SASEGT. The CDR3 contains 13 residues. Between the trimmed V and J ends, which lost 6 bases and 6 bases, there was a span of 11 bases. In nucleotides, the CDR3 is TGTGCCAGCAGGTCCAGGGTGGCCGGGGAGCTGTTTTTT. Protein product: CASRSRVAGELFF.

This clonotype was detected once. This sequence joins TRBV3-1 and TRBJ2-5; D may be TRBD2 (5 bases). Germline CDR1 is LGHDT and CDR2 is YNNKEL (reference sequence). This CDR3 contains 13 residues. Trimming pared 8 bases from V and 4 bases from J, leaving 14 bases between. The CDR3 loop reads CASHGGGPETQYF. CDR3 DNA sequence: TGTGCCAGCCACGGAGGTGGGCCAGAGACCCAGTACTTC.

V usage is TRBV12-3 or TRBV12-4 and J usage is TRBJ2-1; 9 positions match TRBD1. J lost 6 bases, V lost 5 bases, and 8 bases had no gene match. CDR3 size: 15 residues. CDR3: CASSRNRGLGNEQFF. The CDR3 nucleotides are TGTGCCAGCAGTCGAAACAGGGGGCTCGGCAATGAGCAGTTCTTC.

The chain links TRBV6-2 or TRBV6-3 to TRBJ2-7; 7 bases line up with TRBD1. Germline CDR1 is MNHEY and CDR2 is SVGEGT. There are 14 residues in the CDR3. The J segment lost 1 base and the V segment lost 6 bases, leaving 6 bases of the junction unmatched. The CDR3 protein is CASRPDRVSYEQYF. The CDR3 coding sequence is TGTGCCAGCAGACCCGACAGGGTTTCCTACGAGCAGTACTTC.

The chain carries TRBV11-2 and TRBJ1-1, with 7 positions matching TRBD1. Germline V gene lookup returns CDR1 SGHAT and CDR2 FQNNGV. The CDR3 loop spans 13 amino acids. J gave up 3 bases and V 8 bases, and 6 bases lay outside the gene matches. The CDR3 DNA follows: TGTGCCAGCTTCCGACAGGGTCACACTGAAGCTTTCTTT. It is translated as CASFRQGHTEAFF.

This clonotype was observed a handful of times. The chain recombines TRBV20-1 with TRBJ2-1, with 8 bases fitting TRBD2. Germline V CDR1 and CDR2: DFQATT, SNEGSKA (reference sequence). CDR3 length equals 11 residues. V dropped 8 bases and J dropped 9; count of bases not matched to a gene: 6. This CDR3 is CSTRLATEQFF. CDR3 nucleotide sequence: TGCAGTACCCGACTAGCGACTGAGCAGTTCTTC.

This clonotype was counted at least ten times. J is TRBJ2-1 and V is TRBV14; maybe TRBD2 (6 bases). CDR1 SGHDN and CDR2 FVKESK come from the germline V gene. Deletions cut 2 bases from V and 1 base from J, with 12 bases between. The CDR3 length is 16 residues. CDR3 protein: CASSQLDSGSYNEQFF. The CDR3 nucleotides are TGTGCCAGCAGCCAACTAGATAGCGGATCCTACAATGAGCAGTTCTTC.

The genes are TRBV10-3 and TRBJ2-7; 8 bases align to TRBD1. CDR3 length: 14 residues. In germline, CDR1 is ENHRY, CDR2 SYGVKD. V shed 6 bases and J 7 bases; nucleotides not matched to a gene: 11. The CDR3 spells CAIRRQGKTGEQYF. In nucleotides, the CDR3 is TGTGCCATCAGACGACAGGGGAAAACTGGAGAGCAGTACTTC.

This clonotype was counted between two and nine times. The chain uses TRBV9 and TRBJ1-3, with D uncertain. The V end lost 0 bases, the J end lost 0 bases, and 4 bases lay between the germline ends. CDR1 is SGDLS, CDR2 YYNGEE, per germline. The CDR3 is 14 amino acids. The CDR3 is CASSVGSSGNTIYF. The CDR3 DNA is TGTGCCAGCAGCGTAGGCAGCTCTGGAAACACCATATATTTT.

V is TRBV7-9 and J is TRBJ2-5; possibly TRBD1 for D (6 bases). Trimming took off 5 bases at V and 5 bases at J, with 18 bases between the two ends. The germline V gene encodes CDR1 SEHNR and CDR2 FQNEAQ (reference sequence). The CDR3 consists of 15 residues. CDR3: CASSISRGEGETQYF. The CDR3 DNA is TGTGCCAGCAGCATAAGCAGGGGAGAAGGGGAGACCCAGTACTTC. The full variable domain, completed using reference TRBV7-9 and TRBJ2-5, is DTGVSQNPRHKITKRGQNVTFRCDPISEHNRLYWYRQTLGQGPEFLTYFQNEAQLEKSRLLSDRFSAERPKGSFSTLEIQRTEQGDSAMYLCASSISRGEGETQYFGPGTRLLVL.

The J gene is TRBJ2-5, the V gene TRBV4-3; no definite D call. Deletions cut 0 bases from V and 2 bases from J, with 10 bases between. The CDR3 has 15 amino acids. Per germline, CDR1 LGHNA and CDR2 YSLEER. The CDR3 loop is CASSQDWATQETQYF. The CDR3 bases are TGCGCCAGCAGCCAAGATTGGGCCACTCAAGAGACCCAGTACTTC.